What follows are 20 T cell receptor beta chains derived from one specimen sequenced in a study of control samples from healthy donors and cancer patients. Method: immunoSEQ multiplex PCR; TCRdb's copy keeps in-frame clones and lacks some. The top ten hold around 5.8% of the sample, which has over 100,000 clones, over 85% seen once. Sequences were obtained from blood. These receptors were collected from a man younger than 30 in good health.

The genes are TRBV19 and TRBJ2-7; TRBD2 matches 13 bases. V lost 5 bases to trimming and J lost 6 bases; unmatched junction nucleotides: 4. This CDR3 is 14 amino acids long. Germline V lookup: CDR1 LNHDA, CDR2 SQIVND (reference sequence). CDR3 protein: CASSPGLAGSEQYF. The CDR3 DNA is TGTGCCAGTAGTCCGGGACTAGCGGGATCCGAGCAGTACTTC.

This chain joins TRBV7-2 and TRBJ2-1; D unclear. This CDR3 comprises 12 residues. CDR1 and CDR2 from the germline V gene are SGHTA and FQGNSA. V lost 3 bases and J 5 bases, leaving 5 bases between the germline ends. Written as DNA, the CDR3 is TGTGCCAGCAGCTTTGGGAACAATGAGCAGTTCTTC. Translation: CASSFGNNEQFF.

This chain joins TRBV28 and TRBJ1-2, with D tentatively TRBD1 (6 bases). From germline, CDR1 is MDHEN and CDR2 SYDVKM. This CDR3 spans 13 amino acids. V lost 1 base, J lost 8 bases, and 11 bases lay in between. The CDR3 spells CASSLFSGGGYTF. The CDR3 bases are TGTGCCAGCAGTTTATTCTCCGGGGGCGGCTACACCTTC.

The chain carries TRBV6-5 and TRBJ1-3; TRBD1 matches 7 bases. The germline CDR1 and CDR2 sequences are MNHEY and SVGAGI. This CDR3 contains 13 residues. The trim removed 8 bases at V and 4 bases at J, leaving 5 bases unmatched. The CDR3 coding sequence is TGTGCCAGCTCGGAACAGGGGGGAAACACCATATATTTT. Translating it yields CASSEQGGNTIYF.

V and J are TRBV11-2 and TRBJ2-3; 7 bases fit TRBD1. Germline CDR1 and CDR2: SGHAT and FQNNGV. Unmatched junction bases numbered 5, after V lost 5 bases and J lost 0 bases. The CDR3 spans 15 residues. CDR3 bases: TGTGCCAGCAGCCCTACAGGGGACAGCACAGATACGCAGTATTTT. Amino acid sequence: CASSPTGDSTDTQYF.

This rearrangement joins TRBV11-3 to TRBJ2-3, with a tentative D call TRBD1 (5 bases). Between the trimmed V and J ends, which lost 1 base and 4 bases, there was a span of 9 bases. The germline gives CDR1 SGHNT, CDR2 YENEEA. The CDR3 runs 14 residues. The CDR3 loop is CASSLGQGPDTQYF. The CDR3 DNA reads as TGTGCCAGCAGCTTAGGTCAGGGTCCAGATACGCAGTATTTT.

This clone was detected once. The chain is built from TRBV5-5 and TRBJ2-3, with 9 bases lining up with TRBD1. The CDR3 contains 16 residues. CDR1 and CDR2 (germline): SGHKS, YYEKEE (reference sequence). With V trimmed by 4 bases and J by 0 bases, 6 bases remained unmatched. In DNA form, the CDR3 reads TGTGCCAGCAGCAGGTGGGACAGGGATAGCACAGATACGCAGTATTTT. Translated: CASSRWDRDSTDTQYF.

The chain has TRBV19 and TRBJ2-6; TRBD1 might be the D (5 bases). The CDR3 is 13 amino acids. V was clipped by 9 bases and J by 1 base, with 7 bases between them. The germline V gene has CDR1 LNHDA and CDR2 SQIVND (reference sequence). The CDR3 bases are TGTGCCAGCAGACAGTCTGGGGCCAACGTCCTGACTTTC. Its protein is CASRQSGANVLTF.

This clone has more than one count but fewer than ten. This chain connects TRBV3-1 (or the pseudogene TRBV3-2) to TRBJ1-5; D call uncertain. The CDR3 runs to 13 residues. The V gene's germline CDR1 is LGHDT and CDR2 YNNKEL (reference sequence). The V end lost 4 bases, the J end lost 4 bases, and 8 bases lay between the germline ends. The DNA for the CDR3 is TGTGCCAGCAGCCGGACGGGAAATCAGCCCCAGCATTTT. As protein: CASSRTGNQPQHF.

V usage is TRBV29-1 and J usage is TRBJ1-1; TRBD1 might be the D (6 bases). V lost 7 bases to trimming and J lost 2 bases, with 14 bases between them. The CDR3 loop spans 13 amino acids. The germline V gene encodes CDR1 SQVTM and CDR2 ANQGSEA. In nucleotides, the CDR3 is TGCAGCGGATTCAGGGGAGTCAACACTGAAGCTTTCTTT. The encoded protein is CSGFRGVNTEAFF.

As to this clone: Sequence at one end of the junction differs from germline and may be a read error. Other DNA sequences in this sample translate to the same CDR3. V is TRBV6-1 and J is TRBJ1-1; unclear D gene. CDR1 is MNHNS and CDR2 is SASEGT in the germline V gene. This CDR3 region has 15 residues. In nucleotides, the CDR3 is TGTGCCAGCAGTGAAGGGAGACACGAGAACACCGAAGCTTTCTTT. It yields the protein CASSEGRHENTEAFF.

CDR3 amino acids: CASSDGAGNTIYF. The CDR3 DNA sequence: TGTGCCAGCAGTGATGGTGCTGGAAACACCATATATTTT. The rearrangement links TRBV6-1 to TRBJ1-3; D gene unclear. This CDR3 has 13 residues. CDR1 is MNHNS, CDR2 SASEGT, per germline. V lost 3 bases and J 2 bases, leaving 5 bases between the germline ends.

The sample holds one count of this clone. The chain recombines TRBV27 with TRBJ2-3; a possible D gene is TRBD1 (5 bases). CDR1 and CDR2 from the germline V gene are MNHEY and SMNVEV (reference sequence). The CDR3 is 15 amino acids. V gave up 5 bases and J gave up 0 bases, with 12 bases separating them. The CDR3 nucleotides read TGTGCCAGCAGTCCAGGGATGACTAGCACAGATACGCAGTATTTT. This gives the protein CASSPGMTSTDTQYF.

This sequence joins TRBV4-1 and TRBJ1-6; TRBD1 is a possible D gene (5 bases). The CDR3 loop spans 16 amino acids. From germline, CDR1 is MGHRA and CDR2 YSYEKL. Trimming took 3 bases from V and 7 from J, leaving 16 bases between them. CDR3 nucleotide sequence: TGCGCCAGCAGCCATAACTCCGGGACTAAAAATTCACCCCTCCACTTT. Its protein is CASSHNSGTKNSPLHF.

The gene calls are TRBV6-2 or TRBV6-3 and TRBJ2-7; D might be TRBD2 (6 bases). The length of the CDR3 is 15 residues. Germline V gene sequence: CDR1 MNHEY, CDR2 SVGEGT. Trimming shortened V by 6 bases and J by 1 base, and 16 bases separated the two germline ends. The DNA of the CDR3 is TGTGCCAGCAGCCCACGGGGGTGGGGTTCCTACGAGCAGTACTTC. Translating it yields CASSPRGWGSYEQYF.

The CDR3 bases are TGTGCCAGCAGCCAGAGAAACAGGGGGAATTCAGATACGCAGTATTTT. This translates into CASSQRNRGNSDTQYF. The genes are TRBV5-4 and TRBJ2-3, with TRBD1 matching over 8 bases. The CDR3 spans 16 residues. Germline-derived CDR1 and CDR2 are SGHNT and YYREEE (reference sequence). V lost 4 bases to trimming and J lost 4 bases; unmatched junction nucleotides: 11.

This chain uses TRBV21-1 with TRBJ1-1. TRBV21-1 is recorded as a pseudogene. The CDR3 has 21 amino acids. In DNA form, the CDR3 reads TGTGCCAGCAGCCTTTGGGGGGACTTCGGCCATCTGAAAGAAATGAACACTGAAGCTTTCTTT. It yields the protein CASSLWGDFGHLKEMNTEAFF.

CDR3 sequence reads: CSVEPQADRLMNTEAFF. DNA of the CDR3: TGCAGCGTCGAGCCCCAGGCCGACCGTTTAATGAACACTGAAGCTTTCTTT. The rearrangement uses TRBV29-1 and TRBJ1-1, with no clear D. The length of the CDR3 is 17 residues. V gave up 6 bases and J gave up 0 bases, with 23 bases separating them. Germline values: CDR1 SQVTM, CDR2 ANQGSEA.

The chain carries TRBV27 and TRBJ1-5; D unresolved. The length of the CDR3 is 14 residues. Deletions cut 0 bases from V and 5 bases from J, with 8 bases between. Germline V gene sequence: CDR1 MNHEY, CDR2 SMNVEV (reference sequence). The CDR3 sequence is CASSLSSGYQPQHF. CDR3 nucleotide sequence: TGTGCCAGCAGTTTATCATCCGGATATCAGCCCCAGCATTTT.

The V and J genes are TRBV18 and TRBJ2-1; 9 nucleotides agree with TRBD2. Unmatched junction bases numbered 14, after V lost 6 bases and J lost 8 bases. Germline lookup yields CDR1 KGHSH and CDR2 LQKENI. The CDR3 length is 16 residues. The CDR3 here is CASSPQRAGGHDEQFF. The CDR3 DNA follows: TGTGCCAGCTCCCCCCAACGGGCGGGGGGGCACGATGAGCAGTTCTTC.